These T cell receptor beta chains were read from a single sample in a study of blood T cell repertoires in COVID-19. The table came from immunoSEQ multiplex PCR; TCRdb's copy has only in-frame clones and leaves some out. There are about 250,000 clones in the sample; around 85% occur only once, and over 7.5% lies in the top ten. Sequencing was carried out using PBMCs or T cells enriched from blood (not recorded which). These receptors were taken from a woman aged 50 to 65 with acute COVID-19. Each CDR3 is given with its conserved first and last residue. A D gene is named only where the DNA matches it firmly. Expanded clones get a size class; other rows say once, few or many, or leave the size out.

CDR3nt	CDR3aa	j_gene	v_gene	d_gene	abundance
TGTGCCAGCAAAATGGGGGGTAGCAATCAGCCCCAGCATTTT	CASKMGGSNQPQHF	TRBJ1-5	TRBV2	.	.
TGTGCCAGTAGTACCGGACAGGAAGGTAATTCACCCCTCCACTTT	CASSTGQEGNSPLHF	TRBJ1-6	TRBV19	TRBD1	.
TGTGCCAGCTCACCGAGACTAGCGGGGATCAATGAGCAGTTCTTC	CASSPRLAGINEQFF	TRBJ2-1	TRBV18	TRBD2	.
TGTGCCAGCACCGAGGCGGGTCGGGATCTATGGGGCTACACCTTC	CASTEAGRDLWGYTF	TRBJ1-2	TRBV7-9	.	.
TGTGCCAGCAGCCCCCGGGACAGAGGGATTCGAGCTTTCTTT	CASSPRDRGIRAFF	TRBJ1-1	TRBV5-6	TRBD1	.
TGTGCCAGTAGTAGGGGACAACATCAGCCCCAGCATTTT	CASSRGQHQPQHF	TRBJ1-5	TRBV19	.	.
TGTGCCACCAGTGATACCCGGGGGGCGCAGGACACTGAAGCTTTCTTT	CATSDTRGAQDTEAFF	TRBJ1-1	TRBV24-1	.	.
TGTGCCAGCAGCCTAACGCAGGGGGGTAAGGGCTACACCTTC	CASSLTQGGKGYTF	TRBJ1-2	TRBV7-2	TRBD1	.
TGCGCCAGCACCCTAGACAGGGCTAGCAATCAGCCCCAGCATTTT	CASTLDRASNQPQHF	TRBJ1-5	TRBV4-1	TRBD1	.
TGTGCCAGCAGACGCAGCGGGGCCCAACCCTACGAGCAGTACTTC	CASRRSGAQPYEQYF	TRBJ2-7	TRBV13	TRBD2	.
TGCGCCAGCAGCCCCCGACACCTCGCTGAAGCTTTCTTT	CASSPRHLAEAFF	TRBJ1-1	TRBV5-1	.	.
TGCGCCAGCAGCCCGGAACAGCCAACTAATGAAAAACTGTTTTTT	CASSPEQPTNEKLFF	TRBJ1-4	TRBV5-1	.	.
TGTGCCAGCAGCCCTACGACAGGGGAAGGACAGCCCCAGCATTTT	CASSPTTGEGQPQHF	TRBJ1-5	TRBV7-9	TRBD1	.
TGTGCCAGCAGTTTACTTGTTTCCGGTACAGGACGATACGAGCAGTACTTC	CASSLLVSGTGRYEQYF	TRBJ2-7	TRBV27	.	.
TGTGCCAGCAGCCCAGGCGGGGGAGCTTTTGGCTACACCTTC	CASSPGGGAFGYTF	TRBJ1-2	TRBV7-2	.	few
TGTGCCAGCAGCTTAGCGGGGGACGGGAGGACTCGCTCTGGGGCCAACGTCCTGACTTTC	CASSLAGDGRTRSGANVLTF	TRBJ2-6	TRBV7-2	TRBD2	.
TGTGCCAGCACCACCTCACAGACGGGGAAACTGTTTTTT	CASTTSQTGKLFF	TRBJ1-4	TRBV6-5	.	.
TGTGCCTGGAGTGGAGGCTACGAGCAGTACTTC	CAWSGGYEQYF	TRBJ2-7	TRBV30	.	.
TGTGCCAGCAGCTTATTCCAGGGAATCGCCTATGGCTACACCTTC	CASSLFQGIAYGYTF	TRBJ1-2	TRBV7-2	.	.
TGTGCCAGCAGCCCATACGCGGAGGGGAGTGCTTTCTTT	CASSPYAEGSAFF	TRBJ1-1	TRBV11-2	.	.
TGTGCCAGCAGCCTGACAGGGGGTACAGACAGAAACACCATATATTTT	CASSLTGGTDRNTIYF	TRBJ1-3	TRBV3-1/TRBV3-2	TRBD1	.
TGTGCCAGTAGTAGGCGCGGGGCAGGGGGACCTGGTGATGAAAAACTGTTTTTT	CASSRRGAGGPGDEKLFF	TRBJ1-4	TRBV19	TRBD1	.
TGTGCCAGCAGTCCATCCCAGGGGAACTATGGCTACACCTTC	CASSPSQGNYGYTF	TRBJ1-2	TRBV27	.	.
TGTGCCAGCAGCTTAGCCGCGAGACCCTCGGGCTATGGCTACACCTTC	CASSLAARPSGYGYTF	TRBJ1-2	TRBV7-6	.	.
TGTGCCAGCAGCCAGGTCGGCGGGGGGGCAGGGGAGCAGTTCTTC	CASSQVGGGAGEQFF	TRBJ2-1	TRBV3-1/TRBV3-2	TRBD2	.
TGTGCCACCAGCATCGACAGGGGCAGGGGCGGCTACACCTTC	CATSIDRGRGGYTF	TRBJ1-2	TRBV15	TRBD1	.
TGTGCCAGCAGGTATAGCAATCAGCCCCAGCATTTT	CASRYSNQPQHF	TRBJ1-5	TRBV12-3/TRBV12-4	.	.
TGTGCCAGTAGTACACGCGGTTTCAACACTGAAGCTTTCTTT	CASSTRGFNTEAFF	TRBJ1-1	TRBV19	.	.
TGTGCCAAAGACAGGGGACACCGGGGAGCTGTTTTT	CAKDRGHRGAVF	TRBJ2-2	TRBV5-4	TRBD1	.
TGTGCCAGCAGCTTAGACGGGGGGCTTGGGCAGCCCCAGCATTTT	CASSLDGGLGQPQHF	TRBJ1-5	TRBV7-2	.	.
TGTGCCAGCAGCGCTGGGACAGCCCCTAACTATGGCTACACCTTC	CASSAGTAPNYGYTF	TRBJ1-2	TRBV7-2	TRBD1	.
TGTGCCAGTAAAGGGGCCGGGGGGGGAAACAATGAGCAGTTCTTC	CASKGAGGGNNEQFF	TRBJ2-1	TRBV19	TRBD2	.
TGTGCCAGTAGTAGGAACAGGGGGAATCAGCCCCAGCATTTT	CASSRNRGNQPQHF	TRBJ1-5	TRBV19	TRBD1	.
TGTGCCTGGAGTCGGGGTGTTACAGATACGCAGTATTTT	CAWSRGVTDTQYF	TRBJ2-3	TRBV30	.	.
TGCGCCAGCAGCCAGACAGGGAAAAACATTCAGTACTTC	CASSQTGKNIQYF	TRBJ2-4	TRBV4-1	TRBD1	.
TGTGCCAGCAGCCGGACAGCGGCTGAGGAGCTGTTTTTT	CASSRTAAEELFF	TRBJ2-2	TRBV12-3/TRBV12-4	.	.
TGCGCCAGCAGCTTGTACGGGACAGGAGATGGCTACACCTTC	CASSLYGTGDGYTF	TRBJ1-2	TRBV5-1	TRBD1	.
TGTGCCAGCAGCCCAGCCAGGGAGAACACTGAAGCTTTCTTT	CASSPARENTEAFF	TRBJ1-1	TRBV11-3	.	.
TGTGCCTGGGGTGAACAGGGGATGGGTCAGCCCCAGCATTTT	CAWGEQGMGQPQHF	TRBJ1-5	TRBV30	TRBD1	.